The 19 T cell receptor beta chains presented below share a single source sample, sequenced in a study of blood T cell repertoires in COVID-19. Measured with immunoSEQ multiplex PCR; TCRdb has only the in-frame clones, and not every one. There are over 120,000 clones in the sample; over 60% occur only once, and over 2.5% lies in the top ten. The sequencing input was PBMCs or T cells enriched from blood (not recorded which). Receptor source: a woman aged 45-65 years who had recovered from COVID-19.

V gene TRBV11-3 combines with J gene TRBJ1-4, with D unclear. CDR3 size: 14 residues. Germline assignment: CDR1 SGHNT and CDR2 YENEEA. V was shortened by 6 bases and J by 4 bases, with 12 bases between the two germline ends. This chain's CDR3 is CASSREDGNEKLFF. CDR3 nucleotide sequence: TGTGCCAGCAGTCGGGAGGATGGTAATGAAAAACTGTTTTTT.

The gene calls are TRBV2 and TRBJ1-2; D call uncertain. Trimming stripped 3 bases from V and 8 bases from J, with 10 bases between. The CDR3 runs to 12 residues. Germline V gene sequence: CDR1 SNHLY, CDR2 FYNNEI. CDR3 in amino acids: CASSEAEFGYTF. Written as DNA, the CDR3 is TGTGCCAGCAGTGAGGCGGAGTTCGGCTACACCTTC.

The chain combines TRBV13 with TRBJ1-2; 7 bases are a match to TRBD1. The J segment lost 8 bases and the V segment lost 3 bases, leaving 9 bases of the junction unmatched. Germline V gene lookup returns CDR1 PRHDT and CDR2 FYEKMQ (reference sequence). The CDR3 is 14 residues long. The chain's CDR3 is CASSLGTVSSGYTF. DNA for the CDR3: TGTGCCAGCAGCTTGGGGACAGTTTCGTCGGGCTACACCTTC.

V gene TRBV9 combines with J gene TRBJ1-6; 7 bases align to TRBD1. The CDR3 totals 15 residues. Germline CDR1 and CDR2: SGDLS and YYNGEE. V dropped 0 bases and J dropped 10; count of bases not matched to a gene: 7. The CDR3 coding sequence is TGTGCCAGCAGCGTAGGCTTACAGGGGAGATCACCCCTCCACTTT. Translation: CASSVGLQGRSPLHF. The whole variable domain, remainder taken from reference TRBV9 and TRBJ1-6, is DSGVTQTPKHLITATGQRVTLRCSPRSGDLSVYWYQQSLDQGLQFLIQYYNGEERAKGNILERFSAQQFPDLHSELNLSSLELGDSALYFCASSVGLQGRSPLHFGNGTRLTVT.

The DNA of the CDR3 is TGTGCCAGCTCACCGGCGGGGGATCAGCCCCAGCATTTT. Encoded protein: CASSPAGDQPQHF. This sequence joins TRBV18 and TRBJ1-5; D is perhaps TRBD1 (5 bases). Per germline, CDR1 KGHSH and CDR2 LQKENI. The V end was cut by 3 bases, the J end by 5 bases, with 8 bases between. CDR3 length equals 13 residues.

The CDR3 protein is CASSSDTSSEKLFF. Here the CDR3 DNA reads TGCGCCAGCAGCTCGGACACCTCTAGTGAAAAACTGTTTTTT. This chain connects TRBV5-1 to TRBJ1-4; D might be TRBD1 (5 bases). The CDR3 consists of 14 residues. Germline assignment: CDR1 SGHRS and CDR2 YFSETQ. Trimming stripped 3 bases from V and 7 bases from J, with 13 bases between.

The chain recombines TRBV3-1 (or the pseudogene TRBV3-2) with TRBJ1-4, with D tentatively TRBD1 (6 bases). CDR1 LGHDT and CDR2 YNNKEL come from the germline V gene (reference sequence). Trimming pared 7 bases from V and 7 bases from J, leaving 19 bases between. This CDR3 region has 15 residues. This CDR3 is CASTSEGGRGEKLFF. CDR3 bases: TGTGCCAGCACTTCAGAGGGGGGGCGCGGTGAAAAACTGTTTTTT.

This clone was seen more than once but under ten times. V and J are TRBV10-3 and TRBJ1-2; weak D call: TRBD1 (5 bases). With 5 bases removed from V and 4 bases from J, the gap between germline ends came to 17 bases. The CDR3 runs to 15 residues. Germline V lookup: CDR1 ENHRY, CDR2 SYGVKD. CDR3 protein: CAISPHGADSYGYTF. The DNA of the CDR3 is TGTGCCATCAGTCCCCATGGGGCAGACTCCTATGGCTACACCTTC.

The chain joins TRBV3-1 (or the pseudogene TRBV3-2) to TRBJ1-1; D is undetermined. This CDR3 has 11 amino acids. V was trimmed by 0 bases and J by 10 bases, leaving 6 bases between them. Germline CDR1 LGHDT, CDR2 YNNKEL (reference sequence). CDR3 in amino acids: CASSQDRRAFF. DNA for the CDR3: TGTGCCAGCAGCCAAGATCGGAGAGCTTTCTTT.

The chain has TRBV2 and TRBJ2-3; 9 nucleotides line up with TRBD2. Germline V gives CDR1 SNHLY, CDR2 FYNNEI. V trimming: 6 bases; J trimming: 0 bases; junction bases outside the gene matches: 16. CDR3 length: 19 residues. CDR3 sequence reads: CASSAPGYLAGTSTDTQYF. CDR3 sequence (DNA): TGTGCCAGCAGCGCCCCCGGCTATCTAGCGGGAACTAGCACAGATACGCAGTATTTT.

J is TRBJ2-1 and V is TRBV4-2; 9 nucleotides line up with TRBD2. The CDR3 sequence is 17 residues long. The germline V gene has CDR1 LGHNA and CDR2 YNFKEQ. J lost 3 bases, V lost 1 base, and 7 bases had no gene match. The CDR3 protein is CASSQVGAGGVYNEQFF. The CDR3 DNA follows: TGTGCCAGCAGCCAAGTGGGGGCGGGAGGGGTCTACAATGAGCAGTTCTTC.

The rearrangement joins TRBV5-5 to TRBJ2-7; D remains unclear. The CDR3 runs 14 residues. Germline CDR1 reads SGHKS; CDR2 reads YYEKEE (reference sequence). V was shortened by 4 bases and J by 4 bases, with 15 bases between the two germline ends. CDR3 DNA sequence: TGTGCCAGCAGCCTGCAACTGTCCCAATACGAGCAGTACTTC. Its translation is CASSLQLSQYEQYF.

The chain has TRBV28 and TRBJ2-7; TRBD1 matches at 8 bases. The germline V gene encodes CDR1 MDHEN and CDR2 SYDVKM. Germline trimming cut 6 bases from V and 2 bases from J; bases unmatched to any gene: 12. CDR3 size: 16 residues. The CDR3 loop is CASSFGSGTGTYEQYF. In nucleotides, the CDR3 is TGTGCCAGCAGCTTCGGATCCGGGACAGGCACCTACGAGCAGTACTTC. Together with reference TRBV28 and TRBJ2-7, the CDR3 gives the full variable domain: DVKVTQSSRYLVKRTGEKVFLECVQDMDHENMFWYRQDPGLGLRLIYFSYDVKMKEKGDIPEGYSVSREKKERFSLILESASTNQTSMYLCASSFGSGTGTYEQYFGPGTRLTVT.

The chain links TRBV7-9 to TRBJ2-5; TRBD2 matches at 9 bases. The length of the CDR3 is 15 residues. V shed 5 bases, J shed 5 bases, and the junction held 9 bases outside the gene matches. CDR1 and CDR2 from the germline V gene are SEHNR and FQNEAQ (reference sequence). The CDR3 loop reads CASSQTSGEGETQYF. CDR3 DNA: TGTGCCAGCAGCCAGACTAGCGGAGAAGGGGAGACCCAGTACTTC.

The rearrangement uses TRBV7-9 and TRBJ2-1; the D gene is possibly TRBD1 (6 bases). The CDR3 sequence is 17 residues long. The V and J ends lost 1 base and 0 bases respectively, with 13 bases between them. Germline V gene sequence: CDR1 SEHNR, CDR2 FQNEAQ (reference sequence). The CDR3 region has the DNA TGTGCCAGCAGCTTAGGGCAGGGGACGAGCTCCTACAATGAGCAGTTCTTC. Translating gives CASSLGQGTSSYNEQFF.

This chain uses TRBV2 with TRBJ1-2; D call uncertain. V was shortened by 6 bases and J by 5 bases, with 4 bases between the two germline ends. Germline V gene sequence: CDR1 SNHLY, CDR2 FYNNEI. CDR3 length: 10 residues. CDR3 DNA sequence: TGTGCCAGCAGGCGGTATGGCTACACCTTC. Translating gives CASRRYGYTF.

CDR3 DNA sequence: TGTGCCAGCAGCTTAACCGGGACAGGGTTGAAACAGCCCCAGCATTTT. It yields the protein CASSLTGTGLKQPQHF. The chain has TRBV7-9 and TRBJ1-5; 9 bases align to TRBD1. V lost 2 bases, J lost 7 bases, and 9 bases stayed unmatched. The V gene's germline CDR1 is SEHNR and CDR2 FQNEAQ (reference sequence). The CDR3 sequence is 16 residues long.

The chain couples TRBV3-1 (or the pseudogene TRBV3-2) to TRBJ2-3, with 12 bases fitting TRBD2. V lost 0 bases and J lost 1; bases outside the gene matches: 11. This CDR3 region has 20 residues. CDR1 is LGHDT and CDR2 is YNNKEL in the germline V gene (reference sequence). The CDR3 DNA sequence: TGTGCCAGCAGCCAAGATGGGGCGCCTAGCGGGAGGGCCGGCACAGATACGCAGTATTTT. It yields the protein CASSQDGAPSGRAGTDTQYF.

The J gene is TRBJ1-1, the V gene TRBV20-1, with TRBD1 matching over 7 bases. CDR3 length: 11 amino acids. V trimming: 6 bases; J trimming: 11 bases; junction bases outside the gene matches: 9. Germline-derived CDR1 and CDR2 are DFQATT and SNEGSKA (reference sequence). CDR3 in DNA: TGCAGTGCCAGGACAGGTCCGACGGCTTTCTTT. Translating gives CSARTGPTAFF.